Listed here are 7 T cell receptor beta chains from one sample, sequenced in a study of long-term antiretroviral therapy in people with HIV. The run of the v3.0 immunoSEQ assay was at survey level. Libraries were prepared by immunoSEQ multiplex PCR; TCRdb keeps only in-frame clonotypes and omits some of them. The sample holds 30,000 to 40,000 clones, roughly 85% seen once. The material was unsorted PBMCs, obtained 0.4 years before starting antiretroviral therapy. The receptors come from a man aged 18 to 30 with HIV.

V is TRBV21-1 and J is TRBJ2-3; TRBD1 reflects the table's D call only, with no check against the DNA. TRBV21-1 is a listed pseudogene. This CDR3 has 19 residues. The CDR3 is CATNLAGTGGEICTDTQYF. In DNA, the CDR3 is TGTGCCACCAACCTTGCCGGGACAGGGGGAGAAATTTGCACAGATACGCAGTATTTT.

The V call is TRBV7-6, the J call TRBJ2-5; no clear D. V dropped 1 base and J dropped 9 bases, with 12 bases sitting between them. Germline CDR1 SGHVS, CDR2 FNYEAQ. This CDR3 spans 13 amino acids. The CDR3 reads CASSLVGLGPQYF. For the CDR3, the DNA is TGTGCCAGCAGCTTAGTTGGGCTAGGGCCCCAGTACTTC.

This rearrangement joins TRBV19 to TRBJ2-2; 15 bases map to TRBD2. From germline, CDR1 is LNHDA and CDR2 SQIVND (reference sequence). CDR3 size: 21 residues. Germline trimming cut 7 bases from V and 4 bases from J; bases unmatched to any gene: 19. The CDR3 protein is CASNMLNPGLAGGRGTGELFF. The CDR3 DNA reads TGTGCCAGTAACATGCTCAACCCGGGACTAGCGGGAGGACGGGGCACCGGGGAGCTGTTTTTT.

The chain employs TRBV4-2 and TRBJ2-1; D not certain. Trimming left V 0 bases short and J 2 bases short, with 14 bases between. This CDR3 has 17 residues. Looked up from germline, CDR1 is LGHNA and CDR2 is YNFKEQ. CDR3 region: CASSQDPRAPAYNEQFF. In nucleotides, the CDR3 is TGTGCCAGCAGCCAAGATCCTCGGGCCCCCGCCTACAATGAGCAGTTCTTC.

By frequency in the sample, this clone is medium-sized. The CDR3 sequence: CASSPFGTSYNEQFF. The DNA for the CDR3 is TGTGCCAGCAGCCCGTTTGGAACTTCCTACAATGAGCAGTTCTTC. The genes are TRBV28 and TRBJ2-1; no reliable D call. The germline V gene encodes CDR1 MDHEN and CDR2 SYDVKM. The CDR3 runs 15 residues. Trimming took 6 bases from V and 1 from J, leaving 13 bases between them.

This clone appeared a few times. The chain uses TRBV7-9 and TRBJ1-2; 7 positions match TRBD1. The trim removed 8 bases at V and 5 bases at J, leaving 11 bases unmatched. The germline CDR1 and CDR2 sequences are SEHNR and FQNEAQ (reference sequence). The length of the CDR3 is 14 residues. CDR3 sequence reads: CASVPGGREYGYTF. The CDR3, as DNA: TGTGCCAGCGTCCCAGGGGGAAGAGAGTATGGCTACACCTTC.

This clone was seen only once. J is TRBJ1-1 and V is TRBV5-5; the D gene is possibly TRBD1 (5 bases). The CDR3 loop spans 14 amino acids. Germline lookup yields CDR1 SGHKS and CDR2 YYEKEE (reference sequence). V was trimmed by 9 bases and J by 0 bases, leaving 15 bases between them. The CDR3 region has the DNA TGTGCCACCACGTTCAGGGTCATGAACACTGAAGCTTTCTTT. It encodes CATTFRVMNTEAFF. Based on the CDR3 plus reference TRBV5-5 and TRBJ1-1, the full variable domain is DAGVTQSPTHLIKTRGQQVTLRCSPISGHKSVSWYQQVLGQGPQFIFQYYEKEERGRGNFPDRFSARQFPNYSSELNVNALLLGDSALYLCATTFRVMNTEAFFGQGTRLTVV.